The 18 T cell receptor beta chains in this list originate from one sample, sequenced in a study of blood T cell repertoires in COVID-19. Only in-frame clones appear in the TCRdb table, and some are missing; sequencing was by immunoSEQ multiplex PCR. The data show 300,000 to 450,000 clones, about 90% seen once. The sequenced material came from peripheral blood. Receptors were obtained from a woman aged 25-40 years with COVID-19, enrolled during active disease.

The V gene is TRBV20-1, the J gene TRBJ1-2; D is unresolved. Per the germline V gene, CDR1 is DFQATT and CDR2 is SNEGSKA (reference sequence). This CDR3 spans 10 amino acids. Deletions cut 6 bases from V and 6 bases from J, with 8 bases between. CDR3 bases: TGCAGTGCCCCCAAAAATGGCTACACCTTC. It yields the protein CSAPKNGYTF.

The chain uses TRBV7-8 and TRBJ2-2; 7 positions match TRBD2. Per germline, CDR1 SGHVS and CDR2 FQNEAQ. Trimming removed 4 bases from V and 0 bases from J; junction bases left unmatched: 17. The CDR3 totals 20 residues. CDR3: CASSWQTGLAARSNTGELFF. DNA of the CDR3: TGTGCCAGCAGCTGGCAAACGGGGCTAGCGGCACGTTCGAACACCGGGGAGCTGTTTTTT.

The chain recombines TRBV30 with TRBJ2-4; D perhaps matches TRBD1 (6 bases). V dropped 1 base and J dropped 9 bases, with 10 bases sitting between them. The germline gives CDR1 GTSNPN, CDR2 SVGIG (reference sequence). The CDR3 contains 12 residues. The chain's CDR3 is CAWSGTAVIQYF. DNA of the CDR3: TGTGCCTGGAGTGGGACAGCGGTCATTCAGTACTTC.

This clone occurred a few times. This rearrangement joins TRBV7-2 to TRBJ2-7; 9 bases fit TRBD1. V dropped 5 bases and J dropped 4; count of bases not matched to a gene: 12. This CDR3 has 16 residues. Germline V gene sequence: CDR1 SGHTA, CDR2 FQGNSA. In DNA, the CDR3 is TGTGCCAGCAGCCGGGACCACAGGGGGCTGGCGTACGAGCAGTACTTC. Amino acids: CASSRDHRGLAYEQYF.

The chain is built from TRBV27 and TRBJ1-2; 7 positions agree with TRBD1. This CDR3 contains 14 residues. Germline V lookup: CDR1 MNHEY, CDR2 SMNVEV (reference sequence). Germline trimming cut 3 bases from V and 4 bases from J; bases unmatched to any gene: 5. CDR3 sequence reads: CASSLRGRGYGYTF. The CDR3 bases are TGTGCCAGCAGTTTGAGGGGGCGCGGCTATGGCTACACCTTC.

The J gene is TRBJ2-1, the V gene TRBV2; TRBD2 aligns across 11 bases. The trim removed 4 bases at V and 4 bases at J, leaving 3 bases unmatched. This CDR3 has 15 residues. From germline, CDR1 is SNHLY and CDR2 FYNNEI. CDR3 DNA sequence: TGTGCCAGCAGTGGACTAGCGGGATTGTACAATGAGCAGTTCTTC. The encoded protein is CASSGLAGLYNEQFF.

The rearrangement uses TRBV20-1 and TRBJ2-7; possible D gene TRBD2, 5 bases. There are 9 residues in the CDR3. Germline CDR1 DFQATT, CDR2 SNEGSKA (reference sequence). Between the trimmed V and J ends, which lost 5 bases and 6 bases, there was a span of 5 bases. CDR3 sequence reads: CSAEGEQYV. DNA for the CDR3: TGCAGTGCTGAGGGCGAGCAGTACGTC.

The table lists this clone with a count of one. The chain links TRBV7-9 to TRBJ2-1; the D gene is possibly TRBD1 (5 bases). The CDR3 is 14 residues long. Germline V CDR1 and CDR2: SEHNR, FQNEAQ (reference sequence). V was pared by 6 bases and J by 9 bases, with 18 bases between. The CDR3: CASSTMGRAGEQFF. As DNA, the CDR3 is TGTGCCAGCAGTACAATGGGCAGGGCAGGTGAGCAGTTCTTC.

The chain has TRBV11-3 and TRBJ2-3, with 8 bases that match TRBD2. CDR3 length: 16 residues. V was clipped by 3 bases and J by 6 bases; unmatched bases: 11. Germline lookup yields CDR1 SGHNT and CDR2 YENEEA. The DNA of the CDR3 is TGTGCCAGCAGCTTTTCTAGTGCGGGAGGAGCCGATACGCAGTATTTT. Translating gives CASSFSSAGGADTQYF.

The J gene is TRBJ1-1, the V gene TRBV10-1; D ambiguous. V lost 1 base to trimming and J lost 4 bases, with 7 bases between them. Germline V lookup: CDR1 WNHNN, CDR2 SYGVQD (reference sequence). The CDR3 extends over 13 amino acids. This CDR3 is CASSEYAGTEAFF. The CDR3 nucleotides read TGCGCCAGCAGTGAGTATGCGGGCACTGAAGCTTTCTTT.

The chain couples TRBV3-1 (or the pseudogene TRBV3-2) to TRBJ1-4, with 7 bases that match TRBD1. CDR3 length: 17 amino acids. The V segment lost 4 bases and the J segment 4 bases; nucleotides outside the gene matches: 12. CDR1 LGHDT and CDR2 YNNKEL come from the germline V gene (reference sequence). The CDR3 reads CASSPLDRAYLNEKLFF. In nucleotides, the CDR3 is TGTGCCAGCAGCCCTCTAGACAGGGCTTACCTTAATGAAAAACTGTTTTTT.

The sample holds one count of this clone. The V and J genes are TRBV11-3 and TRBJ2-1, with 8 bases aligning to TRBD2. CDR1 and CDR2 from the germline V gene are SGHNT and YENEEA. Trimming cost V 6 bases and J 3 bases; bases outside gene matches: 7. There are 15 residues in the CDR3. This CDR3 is CASRSRTSSYNEQFF. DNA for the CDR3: TGTGCCAGCAGATCGAGGACTAGCAGCTACAATGAGCAGTTCTTC.

CDR3 loop: CASSQRLGTSSTETQYF. DNA for the CDR3: TGTGCCAGCAGCCAAAGATTAGGGACTAGTTCGACAGAGACCCAGTACTTC. The J gene is TRBJ2-5, the V gene TRBV3-1 (or the pseudogene TRBV3-2); TRBD2 aligns across 8 bases. J was trimmed by 4 bases and V by 2 bases; bases with no gene match: 12. The CDR3 runs to 17 residues. The germline gives CDR1 LGHDT, CDR2 YNNKEL (reference sequence).

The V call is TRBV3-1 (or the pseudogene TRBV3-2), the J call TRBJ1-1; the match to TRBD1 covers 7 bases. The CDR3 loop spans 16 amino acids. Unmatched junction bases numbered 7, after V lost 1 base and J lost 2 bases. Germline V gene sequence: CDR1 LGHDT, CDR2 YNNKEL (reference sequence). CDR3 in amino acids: CASSQGQGRINTEAFF. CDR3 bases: TGTGCCAGCAGCCAAGGACAGGGCCGGATCAACACTGAAGCTTTCTTT.

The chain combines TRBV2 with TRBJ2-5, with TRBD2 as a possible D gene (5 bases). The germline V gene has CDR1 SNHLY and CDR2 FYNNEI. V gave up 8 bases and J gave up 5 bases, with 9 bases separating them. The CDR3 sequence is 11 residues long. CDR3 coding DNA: TGTGCCAGCGGACTGCACGAGACCCAGTACTTC. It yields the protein CASGLHETQYF.

Here the CDR3 reads CASSDGGGDEQYF. For the CDR3, the DNA is TGTGCCAGCAGTGATGGCGGTGGCGACGAGCAGTACTTC. The V call is TRBV2, the J call TRBJ2-7; D is uncertain. V was clipped by 3 bases and J by 5 bases, with 11 bases between them. CDR1 is SNHLY, CDR2 FYNNEI, per germline. CDR3 length: 13 amino acids. Supplemented by reference TRBV2 and TRBJ2-7, the full variable domain reads EPEVTQTPSHQVTQMGQEVILRCVPISNHLYFYWYRQILGQKVEFLVSFYNNEISEKSEIFDDQFSVERPDGSNFTLKIRSTKLEDSAMYFCASSDGGGDEQYFGPGTRLTVT.

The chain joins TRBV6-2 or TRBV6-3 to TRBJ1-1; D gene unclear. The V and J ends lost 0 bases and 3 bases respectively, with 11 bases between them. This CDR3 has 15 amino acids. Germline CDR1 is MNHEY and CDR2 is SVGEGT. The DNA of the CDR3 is TGTGCCAGCAGTTACTCGCTAGAAGGAGACACTGAAGCTTTCTTT. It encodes CASSYSLEGDTEAFF.

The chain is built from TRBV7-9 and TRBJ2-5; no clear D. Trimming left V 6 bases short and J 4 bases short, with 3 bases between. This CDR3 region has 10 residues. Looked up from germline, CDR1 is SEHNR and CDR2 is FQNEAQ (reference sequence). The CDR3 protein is CASSRETQYF. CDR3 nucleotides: TGTGCCAGCAGTAGAGAGACCCAGTACTTC.